The 5 T cell receptor beta chains listed next were all sequenced from one sample in a study of human T cells and chemical hapten exposure. MiXCR was run by TCRdb on the RACE reads, yielding one entry per CDR3 protein. The table has more than 250,000 distinct CDR3 sequences, roughly 8% seen once. Time point described: pre-sensitization, week 0. Treatment denoted: therapeutic diphenylcyclopropenone sensitization with weekly scalp DPC. Sequences were derived from whole blood, sampled in connection with sensitization to the hapten diphenylcyclopropenone (DPC). The receptor source for this set is a man between 18 and 29 years old with alopecia areata. Some clones in this sample may be carry-over from other donors' samples.

Turning to this clonotype: A much larger clone lies a single base off, so this may be a read error. The chain carries TRBV6-1 and TRBJ1-6, with D possibly being TRBD1 (6 bases). This CDR3 has 15 residues. Germline CDR1 and CDR2: MNHNS and SASEGT. The CDR3 coding sequence is TGTGCCAGCAGTGAATCCCCGGGGGCGGATTCATCCCTCCACTTT. Amino acid sequence: CASSESPGADSSLHF.

This clonotype was counted between two and nine times. The rearrangement uses TRBV7-9 and TRBJ1-4, with D perhaps matching TRBD1 (5 bases). Germline CDR1 and CDR2: SEHNR and FQNEAQ (reference sequence). The CDR3 is 15 amino acids. V was pared by 3 bases and J by 7 bases, with 15 bases between. The CDR3 bases are TGTGCCAGCAGCTTCTCGGGGGAAAGATCTGAAAAACTGTTTTTT. Translation gives CASSFSGERSEKLFF.

This clonotype was detected a few times. The CDR3 DNA reads as TGCGCCAGTGCTAGGACAGAGATCGAAAAACTGTTTTTT. It translates to CASARTEIEKLFF. This chain connects TRBV10-2 to TRBJ1-4; D possibly corresponds to TRBD1 (6 bases). The length of the CDR3 is 13 residues. Germline CDR1 and CDR2: WSHSY and SAAADI. Trimming removed 9 bases at V and 8 bases at J, with 16 bases between.

The gene calls are TRBV3-1 and TRBJ2-2; no firm D call. Per germline, CDR1 LGHDT and CDR2 YNNKEL (reference sequence). The CDR3 sequence is 18 residues long. Trimming stripped 4 bases from V and 0 bases from J, with 18 bases between. The CDR3 loop is CASSLPEYRLANTGELFF. The CDR3 DNA follows: TGTGCCAGCAGCCTTCCTGAGTATAGACTGGCGAACACCGGGGAGCTGTTTTTT.

This clonotype has a count of ten or more. The chain is built from TRBV6-5 and TRBJ1-2, with 10 bases identical to TRBD1. Trimming took 5 bases from V and 4 from J; bases not matched to a gene: 7. The CDR3 covers 15 residues. Germline V gives CDR1 MNHEY, CDR2 SVGAGI. The DNA for the CDR3 is TGTGCCAGCAGTGAGAGGACAGGGGGTAGCTATGGCTACACCTTC. Its translation: CASSERTGGSYGYTF.